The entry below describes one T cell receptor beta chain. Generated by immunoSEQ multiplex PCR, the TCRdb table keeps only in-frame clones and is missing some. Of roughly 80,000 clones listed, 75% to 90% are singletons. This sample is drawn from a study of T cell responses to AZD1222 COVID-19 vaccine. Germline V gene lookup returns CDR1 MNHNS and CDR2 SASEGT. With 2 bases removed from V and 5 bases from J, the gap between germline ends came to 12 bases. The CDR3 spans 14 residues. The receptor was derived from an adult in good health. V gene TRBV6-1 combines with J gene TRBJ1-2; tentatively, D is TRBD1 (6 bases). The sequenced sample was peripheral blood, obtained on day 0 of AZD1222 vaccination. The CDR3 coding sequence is TGTGCCAGCAGTGAATTGACAGGTGGTTATGGCTACACCTTC. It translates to CASSELTGGYGYTF.